This TCR beta chain was observed in a study of blood T cell repertoires in COVID-19 (dated by TCRdb to between 2020 and 2021). General notes on the study: Samples covering the acute and convalescent phases of COVID-19 were provided by collaborators in the United States, Italy and Spain. Where available, HLA class I and class II types were obtained from metadata supplied by the sample provider rather than from assay-based typing. The repertoires were released in a freely available public database intended as a resource for research on the immune response to SARS-CoV-2. Nearly every sample came with metadata listing a de-identified subject ID, COVID-19 status, age in years and sex. The material from the prospective study consisted of cDNA or gDNA derived from T cells, B-cell-depleted T cells, or PBMCs. Subjects who had been exposed to COVID-19, were actively infected with it, or had recovered from it provided the deeply sampled blood TCRbeta repertoires that made up the dataset. The samples were drawn from two sources: the first 160 participants of the ongoing ImmuneRACE study, and fewer than 1,500 subjects contributed by 6 global collaborators.

What the research found in general, with its limitations: The amount of clinical and demographic metadata varied by source and participant and was provided uncurated.

With respect to this clone: Its antigen is not yet known. There are no base qualities to consult, and no much larger clone falls within one base.

TCRbeta CDR3 regions were amplified from genomic DNA by means of the immunoSEQ Assay, a bias-controlled multiplex PCR. In the paper's pipeline: Nucleated cell counts per sample were estimated from amplification of reference gene primers within the assay. To quantify the absolute abundance of each unique TCRbeta CDR3 rearrangement, sequence reads were collapsed and filtered. For each sample, productive Simpson clonality was calculated as the square root of Simpson's diversity index over productive rearrangements. In TCRdb, the immuneACCESS table is reduced to in-frame sequences with V and J assigned. These tables do not hold every clone; where another copy was compared, an unresolved V gene accounts for under half, and the others remain unexplained. That table gives V, J and clone size, and the DNA gave D and trimming. The sample yields about 100,000 clones; around 84% were counted once. 10% to 15% of the sample belongs to the ten largest clones.

Collaborating institutions collected whole blood in K2EDTA tubes following their own protocols. Collaborator samples were shipped for TCRbeta analysis as frozen whole blood, isolated PBMCs, or DNA extracted from either sample type. The sequence came from a woman in her fifties or sixties in a cohort sampled during active or convalescent COVID-19. The sample comprised peripheral blood.

The CDR3 reads CASSVAGTGGSYEQYF. In nucleotide form, the sequence is TGTGCCAGCAGCGTAGCTGGGACAGGGGGCTCCTACGAGCAGTACTTC. The chain is assembled from TRBV9 and TRBJ2-7; TRBD1 lines up with 11 middle nucleotides. V ends up 0 bases short and J 0 bases short, with an unmatched junction base count of 2. Measured from the cysteine to the phenylalanine, the CDR3 is 16 residues long. The entry retains the CDR3 DNA only, 48 bases that are in frame from base 1. CDR1 and CDR2 are drawn from the germline V gene: SGDLS, YYNGEE.